Sequencing of this T cell receptor beta chain was carried out in a study of blood T cell repertoires in COVID-19. Study in general: COVID-19 samples, acute and convalescent, were from the United States, Italy and Spain. The analysed material was cDNA or gDNA that came from T cells, B-cell-depleted T cells, or PBMCs.

In the authors' workflow: How many nucleated cells were present was estimated from reference gene primer amplification. Sequencing was performed with immunoSEQ multiplex PCR; in TCRdb, only in-frame clones are kept and a portion is missing. V, J and clone size are those of that table, while D and trimming were read from the DNA. The sample carries around 350,000 clones, approximately 86% recorded once. Per germline, CDR1 SSHAT and CDR2 FNYEAQ (reference sequence). This CDR3 is 15 amino acids long. The trim removed 5 bases at V and 5 bases at J, leaving 10 bases unmatched. V and J are TRBV7-7 and TRBJ2-5; TRBD1 matches at 8 bases. Sequences were obtained from peripheral blood. The clonotype comes from a human donor in a cohort sampled during active COVID-19. For the CDR3, the DNA is TGTGCCAGCAGCCAGGGCGCAGGGGGCGAGGAGACCCAGTACTTC. It codes for CASSQGAGGEETQYF.